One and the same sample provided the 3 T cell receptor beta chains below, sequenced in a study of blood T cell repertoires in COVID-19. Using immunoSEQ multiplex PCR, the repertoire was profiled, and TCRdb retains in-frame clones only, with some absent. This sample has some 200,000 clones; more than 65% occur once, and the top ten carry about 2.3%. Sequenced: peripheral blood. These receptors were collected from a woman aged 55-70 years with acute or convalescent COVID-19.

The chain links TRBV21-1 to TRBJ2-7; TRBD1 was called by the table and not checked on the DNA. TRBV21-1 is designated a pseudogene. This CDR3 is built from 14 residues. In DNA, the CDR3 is TGTGCCCCGGCTAAGGACAGCGCGTCCTACGAGCAGTACTTC. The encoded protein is CAPAKDSASYEQYF.

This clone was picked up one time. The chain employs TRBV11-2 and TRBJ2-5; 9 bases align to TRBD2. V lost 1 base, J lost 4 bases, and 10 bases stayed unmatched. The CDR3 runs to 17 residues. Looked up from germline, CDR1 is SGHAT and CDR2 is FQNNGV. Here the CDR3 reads CASSLGVRRGGRETQYF. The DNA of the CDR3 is TGTGCCAGCAGCTTAGGGGTTCGGCGGGGGGGCCGAGAGACCCAGTACTTC.

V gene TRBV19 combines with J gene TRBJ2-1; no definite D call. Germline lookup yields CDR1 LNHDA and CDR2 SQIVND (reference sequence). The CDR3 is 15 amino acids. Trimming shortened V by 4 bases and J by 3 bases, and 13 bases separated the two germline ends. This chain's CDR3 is CASSNEELVYNEQFF. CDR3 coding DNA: TGTGCCAGTAGTAATGAAGAACTCGTCTACAATGAGCAGTTCTTC.